Following are 13 T cell receptor beta chains from one sample sequenced in a study of identical twins. TCRdb reanalysed the 5' RACE reads using MiXCR and keeps one entry per CDR3 protein. The table records 1.5 million to 2 million distinct CDR3 sequences, under 35% of them present only once. The material sequenced was cord blood. These receptor sequences come from a newborn girl in good health.

The rearrangement joins TRBV12-3 or TRBV12-4 to TRBJ2-7; a weak D match, TRBD2 (7 bases). The CDR3 is 18 residues long. V lost 4 bases, J lost 3 bases, and 25 bases lay in between. CDR3 sequence reads: CASSSVRRGGLLIYEQYF. Here the CDR3 DNA reads TGTGCCAGCAGTTCCGTACGAAGGGGGGGGCTTCTCATCTACGAGCAGTACTTC.

The chain couples TRBV5-1 to TRBJ1-2; 11 nucleotides align to TRBD1. V dropped 4 bases and J dropped 4; count of bases not matched to a gene: 15. The germline V gene has CDR1 SGHRS and CDR2 YFSETQ. This CDR3 region has 18 residues. In DNA, the CDR3 is TGCGCCAGCAGCCCCAGGACAGGGGGCGCGTACAGTTTCTATGGCTACACCTTC. Encoded protein: CASSPRTGGAYSFYGYTF.

The V call is TRBV6-1, the J call TRBJ2-3; 12 nucleotides align to TRBD2. The V gene end was trimmed by 6 bases and the J gene end by 1 base; junction bases not matched to a gene: 5. From germline, CDR1 is MNHNS and CDR2 SASEGT. This CDR3 spans 16 amino acids. CDR3 DNA: TGTGCCAGCAGAGATTGGACTAGCGGGGGCACAGATACGCAGTATTTT. Residues: CASRDWTSGGTDTQYF.

This clonotype was seen a few times. This chain links TRBV5-1 with TRBJ2-3; possible D gene TRBD1, 5 bases. Looked up from germline, CDR1 is SGHRS and CDR2 is YFSETQ. V was trimmed by 1 base and J by 2 bases, leaving 11 bases between them. CDR3 length: 15 amino acids. CDR3 residues: CASSLMGPNTDTQYF. The CDR3 nucleotides read TGCGCCAGCAGCTTGATGGGGCCAAACACAGATACGCAGTATTTT.

V gene TRBV7-2 combines with J gene TRBJ2-7, with 8 bases identical to TRBD2. J gave up 2 bases and V 0 bases, and 6 bases lay outside the gene matches. This CDR3 contains 16 residues. Germline values: CDR1 SGHTA, CDR2 FQGNSA. The CDR3 is CASSLARGLVTYEQYF. The CDR3 DNA reads TGTGCCAGCAGCTTAGCGCGGGGACTAGTTACCTACGAGCAGTACTTC.

The rearrangement uses TRBV5-4 and TRBJ2-3; possibly TRBD1 or TRBD2 for D (5 bases each). Per germline, CDR1 SGHNT and CDR2 YYREEE (reference sequence). The length of the CDR3 is 17 residues. The germline V and J ends were trimmed by 0 bases and 2 bases, with 16 bases remaining between them. The CDR3 DNA is TGTGCCAGCAGCTTGGGTGTTAGGGGACGGAACACAGATACGCAGTATTTT. This gives the protein CASSLGVRGRNTDTQYF.

This clonotype was counted many times. V and J are TRBV6-6 and TRBJ1-2; perhaps TRBD1 as D (6 bases). The germline V gene has CDR1 MNHNY and CDR2 SVGAGI (reference sequence). The CDR3 runs to 12 residues. Between the trimmed V and J ends, which lost 6 bases and 6 bases, there was a span of 11 bases. The CDR3 coding sequence is TGTGCCAGCAGACCCTGGACAGATGGCTACACCTTC. Translation: CASRPWTDGYTF.

The chain combines TRBV4-2 with TRBJ2-1; D may match TRBD1 or TRBD2 (5 bases each). Germline CDR1 reads LGHNA; CDR2 reads YNFKEQ. Trimming shortened V by 5 bases and J by 5 bases, and 13 bases separated the two germline ends. CDR3 length equals 14 residues. The CDR3 DNA is TGTGCCAGCAGCGTCCGGGACCAGAACAATGAGCAGTTCTTC. It codes for CASSVRDQNNEQFF.

The V call is TRBV27, the J call TRBJ2-7, with 7 bases that match TRBD2. The V segment lost 2 bases and the J segment 3 bases; nucleotides outside the gene matches: 4. This CDR3 is 14 amino acids long. Germline V gene lookup returns CDR1 MNHEY and CDR2 SMNVEV (reference sequence). CDR3 sequence: CASSLRSGHYEQYF. In DNA, the CDR3 is TGTGCCAGCAGTTTACGTAGCGGGCACTACGAGCAGTACTTC.

This clonotype has more than one count but fewer than ten. The CDR3 region is CASSLVDGLAGSYEQYF. CDR3 coding DNA: TGTGCCAGCAGCTTAGTGGATGGACTAGCGGGCTCCTACGAGCAGTACTTC. The J gene is TRBJ2-7, the V gene TRBV7-2, with 11 bases lining up with TRBD2. The CDR3 spans 17 residues. Germline V gives CDR1 SGHTA, CDR2 FQGNSA. With V trimmed by 1 base and J by 0 bases, 5 bases remained unmatched.

A note on this clonotype: One junction end does not reproduce the germline sequence, and a read error may be involved. The chain joins TRBV5-1 to TRBJ2-5; D gene uncertain. Germline V CDR1 and CDR2: SGHRS, YFSETQ. The CDR3 covers 10 residues. The CDR3 DNA reads TGCGCCAGCAGCTTAGTGACCCTGTACTTC. It encodes CASSLVTLYF.

The rearrangement links TRBV27 to TRBJ1-1; D not resolved. CDR1 MNHEY and CDR2 SMNVEV come from the germline V gene (reference sequence). The germline V and J ends were trimmed by 3 bases and 4 bases, with 9 bases remaining between them. The CDR3 sequence is 13 residues long. Here the CDR3 reads CASSFRRATEAFF. CDR3 DNA sequence: TGTGCCAGCAGTTTCCGACGGGCCACTGAAGCTTTCTTT.

The chain joins TRBV13 to TRBJ1-1; D not certain. Germline V gene data show CDR1 as PRHDT and CDR2 as FYEKMQ (reference sequence). Trimming took off 5 bases at V and 1 base at J, with 11 bases between the two ends. The CDR3 sequence is 14 residues long. This CDR3 reads CASSPPATNTEAFF. DNA for the CDR3: TGTGCCAGCAGCCCCCCAGCGACGAACACTGAAGCTTTCTTT.